This T cell receptor (beta chain) was recovered during a study of T cells in Graves' hyperthyroidism and ophthalmopathy. Study in general: The initial diagnosis was the point when peripheral blood was collected, ahead of any treatment.

This clonotype came up a few times. Researchers amplified the TCR beta CDR3 regions from RNA transcripts. Using the HTBI primer set, a first-round RT-PCR was run on the TCR CDR3. TCRdb redid the calling of the multiplex PCR reads with MiXCR, one entry per CDR3 protein. The sample has about 740,000 distinct CDR3 sequences, 14% seen once. Stable Graves' hyperthyroidism meant no ophthalmopathy progression within 18 months. The diagnostic basis comprised clinical symptoms, serum thyroxine and TRAb, thyroid ultrasound and orbital computed tomography. With 0 bases clipped from V and 6 bases from J, the junction kept 18 bases outside the gene matches. CDR1 and CDR2 (germline): MNHEY, SVGAGI. The CDR3 extends over 20 amino acids.

V and J are TRBV6-5 and TRBJ2-3, with TRBD2 matching over 10 bases. The source is a young woman with Graves' hyperthyroidism. The sequencing input was blood. CDR3 loop: CASSYSYQPAGGRKEDTQYF. CDR3 DNA sequence: TGTGCCAGCAGTTACTCGTACCAGCCAGCGGGAGGGAGGAAGGAGGATACGCAGTATTTT.